Listed below are T cell receptor beta chains from one sample, sequenced in a study of PD-1 blockade in mismatch repair-deficient tumors. The data were produced by immunoSEQ multiplex PCR, yet TCRdb's version contains in-frame clones alone and is incomplete. The sample lists 100,000 to 150,000 clones, 88% seen once, with approximately 10% in the top ten. Sequences were derived from peripheral blood, sampled approximately 73 weeks after starting pembrolizumab. The receptors here all came from an adult with mismatch repair-deficient cancer. Each CDR3 is given with its conserved first and last residue. The D gene is left open where the match is weak. Clone sizes are given selectively: once, few, many, or a class where the clone is expanded.

v_call	j_call	d_call	clone_size	cdr3_nt	cdr3_aa
TRBV4-1	TRBJ2-1	-	few	TGCGCCAGCAGCCGAAGTGGGTATGAGCAGTTCTTC	CASSRSGYEQFF
TRBV4-1	TRBJ2-7	TRBD1	once	TGCGCCAGCAGCCAAGCCGGGACAGGAGGATACGAGCAGTACTTC	CASSQAGTGGYEQYF
TRBV27	TRBJ2-7	TRBD1	-	TGTGCCAGCAGTGGAAACTTGGACAGGGGCGAGCAGTACTTC	CASSGNLDRGEQYF
TRBV6-1	TRBJ2-1	TRBD2	few	TGTGCCATCCCCCTCGTGACTAGCGCCTACAATGAGCAGTTCTTC	CAIPLVTSAYNEQFF
TRBV6-5	TRBJ2-2	-	-	TGTGCCAGCAGTTACTCGACGGGAACCGGGGAGCTGTTTTTT	CASSYSTGTGELFF
TRBV5-4	TRBJ2-1	TRBD1	-	TGTGCCAGCAGCTTGGGACAGGGGGCGAATGAGCAGTTCTTC	CASSLGQGANEQFF
TRBV6-5	TRBJ2-7	TRBD1	-	TGTGCCAGCAGTGACAGGGGGGCCTACGAGCAGTACTTC	CASSDRGAYEQYF
TRBV11-3	TRBJ1-2	-	-	TGTGCCAGCAGCTTAAGTGTAGGGGGGCTGAACTATGGCTACACCTTC	CASSLSVGGLNYGYTF
TRBV6-5	TRBJ2-7	-	-	TGTGCCAGCAGTTACGTAACAGGTGACGAGCAGTACTTC	CASSYVTGDEQYF
TRBV5-6	TRBJ1-4	-	-	TGTGCCAGCAGTTTCATACAGGGAACTAATGAAAAACTGTTTTTT	CASSFIQGTNEKLFF
TRBV28	TRBJ1-5	TRBD1	-	TGTGCCAGCAGTGATTTCTCGAGGGGGCTATATCAGCCCCAGCATTTT	CASSDFSRGLYQPQHF